The 26 T cell receptor beta chains given below trace back to one sample, sequenced in a study of technical replicates of blood from several donors. Only in-frame clones appear in the TCRdb table, and some are missing; sequencing was by immunoSEQ multiplex PCR. The sample lists roughly 82,000 clones, about 93% occurring once. The sample comprised T cells isolated from PBMCs. These receptors originate from a human donor in good health.

The table lists this clone with a count of one. This rearrangement joins TRBV9 to TRBJ2-7, with D possibly TRBD2 on 5 matching bases. CDR1 is SGDLS, CDR2 YYNGEE, per germline. The CDR3 contains 16 residues. The germline V and J ends were trimmed by 0 bases and 3 bases, with 16 bases remaining between them. DNA of the CDR3: TGTGCCAGCAGCGTAGGACTCTGGGCAGGAGGCTACGAGCAGTACTTC. It encodes CASSVGLWAGGYEQYF.

This chain uses TRBV5-1 with TRBJ1-5, with 9 bases fitting TRBD1. With V trimmed by 4 bases and J by 5 bases, 1 base remained unmatched. CDR1 and CDR2 (germline): SGHRS, YFSETQ. The CDR3 is 13 amino acids. The CDR3 DNA reads as TGCGCCAGCAGCCGGGACAGGGATCAGCCCCAGCATTTT. As protein: CASSRDRDQPQHF.

This clone showed up just once. This rearrangement joins TRBV11-3 to TRBJ2-1; 8 positions agree with TRBD2. V gave up 3 bases and J gave up 6 bases; unmatched junction bases: 7. This CDR3 spans 15 amino acids. Germline V lookup: CDR1 SGHNT, CDR2 YENEEA. CDR3 bases: TGTGCCAGCAGCTTCCAAACGGGGGGGACCAATGAGCAGTTCTTC. Translating it yields CASSFQTGGTNEQFF.

The V call is TRBV28, the J call TRBJ2-2; 14 bases are shared with TRBD2. This CDR3 is built from 19 residues. The ends lost 5 bases at V and 2 bases at J; junction bases unmatched: 10. Germline V gives CDR1 MDHEN, CDR2 SYDVKM. The chain's CDR3 is CASSPPPGTSGGNTGELFF. CDR3 sequence (DNA): TGTGCCAGCAGTCCCCCCCCCGGGACTAGCGGGGGAAACACCGGGGAGCTGTTTTTT.

This clone was counted a single time. CDR3 sequence: CASSFRDKGVKGPYEQYF. CDR3 DNA sequence: TGTGCCAGCAGTTTCCGGGACAAGGGGGTTAAGGGGCCTTACGAGCAGTACTTC. V gene TRBV28 combines with J gene TRBJ2-7, with D possibly matching TRBD1 (6 bases). CDR3 length equals 18 residues. CDR1 and CDR2 (germline): MDHEN, SYDVKM. Trimming took off 3 bases at V and 4 bases at J, with 25 bases between the two ends.

The rearrangement joins TRBV7-9 to TRBJ2-3; 11 nucleotides agree with TRBD2. The ends lost 11 bases at V and 3 bases at J; junction bases unmatched: 16. The CDR3 runs 17 residues. Looked up from germline, CDR1 is SEHNR and CDR2 is FQNEAQ (reference sequence). The CDR3 region has the DNA TGTGCCGGGGGACTAGCGGTCTTAACGGGTTTGACAGATACGCAGTATTTT. Translation gives CAGGLAVLTGLTDTQYF.

This rearrangement joins TRBV6-4 to TRBJ1-2; no reliable D call. The CDR3 spans 14 residues. The germline CDR1 and CDR2 sequences are MRHNA and SNTAGT. Trimming pared 1 base from V and 4 bases from J, leaving 10 bases between. The CDR3 coding sequence is TGTGCCAGCAGTGACTTCGGTCGGGGCTATGGCTACACCTTC. This codes for CASSDFGRGYGYTF.

V gene TRBV12-5 combines with J gene TRBJ2-7; maybe TRBD1 (6 bases). Germline CDR1 LGHNT, CDR2 FRNRAP. The germline V and J ends were trimmed by 2 bases and 7 bases, with 15 bases remaining between them. This CDR3 has 14 amino acids. The CDR3 DNA is TGTGCTAGTGGTTTGCAACAGGGTGGCTTGGAGCAGTACTTC. Residues: CASGLQQGGLEQYF.

The chain joins TRBV28 to TRBJ1-2; 8 bases agree with TRBD1. The CDR3 runs to 15 residues. Germline assignment: CDR1 MDHEN and CDR2 SYDVKM. Trimming took 7 bases from V and 4 from J; bases not matched to a gene: 11. The CDR3 region has the DNA TGTGCCAGCACAACACGGACAGGGCCCGTCTATGGCTACACCTTC. It encodes CASTTRTGPVYGYTF.

This clone was picked up one time. V gene TRBV29-1 combines with J gene TRBJ2-5, with 8 positions matching TRBD1. From germline, CDR1 is SQVTM and CDR2 ANQGSEA. The length of the CDR3 is 13 residues. V lost 6 bases and J lost 1; bases outside the gene matches: 4. The CDR3: CSVTTGGQETQYF. CDR3 DNA sequence: TGCAGCGTCACCACAGGGGGCCAAGAGACCCAGTACTTC.

The chain carries TRBV9 and TRBJ1-2; 9 bases map to TRBD1. The CDR3 contains 18 residues. Trimming removed 5 bases from V and 8 bases from J; junction bases left unmatched: 22. Germline CDR1 SGDLS, CDR2 YYNGEE. For the CDR3, the DNA is TGTGCCAGCAGTGACGACAAGAAAGGGGGGGACAGGGTTGGCGGCTACACCTTC. It specifies CASSDDKKGGDRVGGYTF.

This chain connects TRBV2 to TRBJ2-3; tentatively, D is TRBD2 (6 bases). This CDR3 comprises 14 residues. The V gene's germline CDR1 is SNHLY and CDR2 FYNNEI. V shed 4 bases and J shed 4 bases, with 12 bases lying between them. In nucleotides, the CDR3 is TGTGCCAGCAGTGGGCGGGGTTCGGCAGATACGCAGTATTTT. It is translated as CASSGRGSADTQYF.

J is TRBJ2-7 and V is TRBV2; possible D gene TRBD2, 6 bases. CDR3 length equals 18 residues. V lost 8 bases, J lost 0 bases, and 26 bases lay in between. Germline CDR1 is SNHLY and CDR2 is FYNNEI. The CDR3 is CASGLNKLGGANSYEQYF. The CDR3 region has the DNA TGTGCCAGCGGGCTGAATAAGCTGGGGGGAGCGAACTCCTACGAGCAGTACTTC.

The chain is built from TRBV5-4 and TRBJ1-2; D remains ambiguous. Deletions cut 3 bases from V and 3 bases from J, with 12 bases between. The length of the CDR3 is 14 residues. CDR1 and CDR2 from the germline V gene are SGHNT and YYREEE (reference sequence). The CDR3 sequence: CASSSGIPDYGYTF. DNA for the CDR3: TGTGCCAGCAGCTCCGGGATCCCAGACTATGGCTACACCTTC.

The rearrangement uses TRBV28 and TRBJ2-7; D is unclear. V dropped 6 bases and J dropped 8 bases, with 20 bases sitting between them. CDR1 MDHEN and CDR2 SYDVKM come from the germline V gene. The CDR3 is 14 residues long. The CDR3 loop reads CASRFRRLLLKQYF. The CDR3 region has the DNA TGTGCCAGCAGGTTCCGTCGACTTCTTTTAAAGCAGTACTTC. Full variable domain (rest looked up from reference TRBV28 and TRBJ2-7): DVKVTQSSRYLVKRTGEKVFLECVQDMDHENMFWYRQDPGLGLRLIYFSYDVKMKEKGDIPEGYSVSREKKERFSLILESASTNQTSMYLCASRFRRLLLKQYFGPGTRLTVT.

Only one count was recorded for this clone. The chain carries TRBV25-1 and TRBJ2-7, with D possibly TRBD2 on 5 matching bases. The germline gives CDR1 MGHDK, CDR2 SYGVNS. Between the trimmed V and J ends, which lost 3 bases and 1 base, there was a span of 10 bases. The CDR3 has 14 amino acids. The CDR3: CASSDLAVSYEQYF. DNA of the CDR3: TGTGCCAGCAGTGACCTAGCCGTTTCCTACGAGCAGTACTTC.

This clone was seen a single time. The J gene is TRBJ2-3, the V gene TRBV19; D perhaps matches TRBD2 (5 bases). Germline values: CDR1 LNHDA, CDR2 SQIVND (reference sequence). V was cut by 3 bases and J by 2 bases, with 18 bases left in between. CDR3 length equals 17 residues. The CDR3 DNA follows: TGTGCCAGTAGTATCACATCCAGCGGTACATTCACAGATACGCAGTATTTT. Its translation: CASSITSSGTFTDTQYF. The variable domain in full, completed from reference TRBV19 and TRBJ2-3, reads DGGITQSPKYLFRKEGQNVTLSCEQNLNHDAMYWYRQDPGQGLRLIYYSQIVNDFQKGDIAEGYSVSREKKESFPLTVTSAQKNPTAFYLCASSITSSGTFTDTQYFGPGTRLTVL.

The chain uses TRBV28 and TRBJ2-7; TRBD1 is a possible D gene (6 bases). Trimming took off 5 bases at V and 1 base at J, with 15 bases between the two ends. The CDR3 is 15 residues long. Germline assignment: CDR1 MDHEN and CDR2 SYDVKM. Written as DNA, the CDR3 is TGTGCCAGCAGTCCTGAAGGGGGATATTCCTACGAGCAGTACTTC. Translating it yields CASSPEGGYSYEQYF. Complete variable domain (other parts from reference TRBV28 and TRBJ2-7): DVKVTQSSRYLVKRTGEKVFLECVQDMDHENMFWYRQDPGLGLRLIYFSYDVKMKEKGDIPEGYSVSREKKERFSLILESASTNQTSMYLCASSPEGGYSYEQYFGPGTRLTVT.

The chain couples TRBV5-1 to TRBJ2-5, with D unresolved. V lost 0 bases and J lost 2, with 8 bases in between. Germline V gives CDR1 SGHRS, CDR2 YFSETQ. The CDR3 totals 14 residues. CDR3: CASSLAVPQETQYF. The CDR3 DNA is TGCGCCAGCAGCTTGGCCGTCCCGCAAGAGACCCAGTACTTC.

This chain links TRBV10-3 with TRBJ2-7; 7 bases align to TRBD1. The CDR3 contains 14 residues. The V segment lost 0 bases and the J segment 5 bases; nucleotides outside the gene matches: 4. Germline V lookup: CDR1 ENHRY, CDR2 SYGVKD. Here the CDR3 DNA reads TGTGCCATCAGTGAGTCGGGACAGAGCAACGAGCAGTACTTC. Its protein is CAISESGQSNEQYF.

The DNA for the CDR3 is TGTGCCAGCAGTTTCCGCCGGGCCGGGGACACTGAAGCTTTCTTT. Protein sequence: CASSFRRAGDTEAFF. The V and J genes are TRBV27 and TRBJ1-1; D unresolved. The CDR3 length is 15 residues. In germline, CDR1 is MNHEY, CDR2 SMNVEV (reference sequence). The V end was cut by 3 bases, the J end by 3 bases, with 14 bases between.

This CDR3 reads CASRKDRATDTQYF. In DNA form, the CDR3 reads TGTGCCAGTAGAAAGGACAGGGCGACAGATACGCAGTATTTT. The rearrangement joins TRBV19 to TRBJ2-3; 8 bases map to TRBD1. From germline, CDR1 is LNHDA and CDR2 SQIVND (reference sequence). The trim removed 6 bases at V and 3 bases at J, leaving 5 bases unmatched. The CDR3 has 14 residues.

This clone came up a few times. The chain combines TRBV7-9 with TRBJ1-1; D not resolved. V was cut by 6 bases and J by 2 bases, with 4 bases left in between. Germline V gene sequence: CDR1 SEHNR, CDR2 FQNEAQ (reference sequence). This CDR3 contains 11 residues. The CDR3 reads CASSLNTEAFF. The CDR3 bases are TGTGCCAGCAGTCTAAACACTGAAGCTTTCTTT.

This chain links TRBV7-8 with TRBJ2-7; a weak D match, TRBD1 (6 bases). V was pared by 1 base and J by 3 bases, with 10 bases between. Germline-derived CDR1 and CDR2 are SGHVS and FQNEAQ. This CDR3 has 14 residues. CDR3 residues: CASSLVDRFYEQYF. The CDR3 DNA reads as TGTGCCAGCAGCTTAGTGGACAGATTCTACGAGCAGTACTTC.

The chain joins TRBV5-6 to TRBJ2-2, with 7 positions matching TRBD2. The CDR3 covers 15 residues. The V segment lost 4 bases and the J segment 5 bases; nucleotides outside the gene matches: 8. Germline V lookup: CDR1 SGHDT, CDR2 YYEEEE. The CDR3 protein is CASSQPWEGTGELFF. For the CDR3, the DNA is TGTGCCAGCAGCCAACCCTGGGAGGGGACCGGGGAGCTGTTTTTT.

This chain links TRBV5-1 with TRBJ2-5; 7 positions agree with TRBD1. CDR1 is SGHRS and CDR2 is YFSETQ in the germline V gene. The CDR3 runs to 15 residues. Trimming removed 0 bases from V and 2 bases from J; junction bases left unmatched: 4. This CDR3 reads CASSLVWGQQETQYF. DNA of the CDR3: TGCGCCAGCAGCTTGGTGTGGGGACAGCAAGAGACCCAGTACTTC.